This TCR beta chain stems from a study of blood T cell repertoires in COVID-19. J gave up 5 bases and V 8 bases, and 6 bases lay outside the gene matches. Germline V gene data show CDR1 as MNHEY and CDR2 as SMNVEV (reference sequence). The CDR3 loop spans 15 amino acids. Clones were read by immunoSEQ multiplex PCR, and TCRdb kept only the in-frame ones, dropping some. In the table there are tens of thousands of clones, around 90% of which are singletons. The receptor's source is a woman in her fifties or sixties with COVID-19, enrolled during active disease. V usage is TRBV27 and J usage is TRBJ2-3; 14 bases align to TRBD2. Sequencing was performed on peripheral blood. CDR3 in DNA: TGTGCCAGCCTTGGACTAGCGGGGGGCGGAGATACGCAGTATTTT. Amino acid sequence: CASLGLAGGGDTQYF.